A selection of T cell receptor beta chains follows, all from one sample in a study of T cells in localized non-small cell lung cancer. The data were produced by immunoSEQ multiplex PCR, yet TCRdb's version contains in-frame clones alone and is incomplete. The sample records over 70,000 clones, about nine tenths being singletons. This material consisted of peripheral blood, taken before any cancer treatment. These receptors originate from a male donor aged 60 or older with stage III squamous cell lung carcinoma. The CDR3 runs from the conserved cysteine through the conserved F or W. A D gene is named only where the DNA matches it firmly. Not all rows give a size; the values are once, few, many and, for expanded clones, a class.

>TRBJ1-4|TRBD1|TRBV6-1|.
TGTGCCAGCAGACCGACAGGGGGCAATGAAAAACTGTTTTTT
CASRPTGGNEKLFF
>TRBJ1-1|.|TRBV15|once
TGTGCCACCAGCACGTTTTTGGGGACTGAAGCTTTCTTT
CATSTFLGTEAFF
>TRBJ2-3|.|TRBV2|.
TGTGCCAGCAGTGAACTCCAGGGGTGGACAGATACGCAGTATTTT
CASSELQGWTDTQYF
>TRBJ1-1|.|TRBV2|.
TGTGCCAGCAACGTCCCTGAAGCTTTCTTT
CASNVPEAFF
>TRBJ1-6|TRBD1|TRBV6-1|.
TGTGCCAGCAGTGATAGGGGGAGGGGGCTCTCACCCCTCCACTTT
CASSDRGRGLSPLHF
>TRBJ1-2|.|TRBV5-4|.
TGTGCCAGCAGCTTGGATCCGGGGGGTGGCTACACCTTC
CASSLDPGGGYTF
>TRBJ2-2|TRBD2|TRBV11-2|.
TGTGCCAGCAGCTTAAGGACTAGCGGGGTTCACACCGGGGAGCTGTTTTTT
CASSLRTSGVHTGELFF
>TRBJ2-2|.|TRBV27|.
TGTGCCAGCAGTTTATCTGGCCCGGCGCGGGCGCGTCCGGGCACCGGGGAGCTGTTTTTT
CASSLSGPARARPGTGELFF
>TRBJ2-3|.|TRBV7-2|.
TGTGCCAGCAGCCGGGACTTCCAAGATACGCAGTATTTT
CASSRDFQDTQYF
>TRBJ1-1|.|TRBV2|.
TGTGCCAGCATAACACGCATGAACACTGAAGCTTTCTTT
CASITRMNTEAFF
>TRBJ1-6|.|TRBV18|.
TGTGCCAGCTCACCAACGGCAGGGTATCAAAGAAACAGTAATTCACCCCTCCACTTT
CASSPTAGYQRNSNSPLHF
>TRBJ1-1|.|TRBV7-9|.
TGTGCCAGCAGCCCGCAAAGGGACGGCACTGAAGCTTTCTTT
CASSPQRDGTEAFF